Presented here are 26 T cell receptor beta chains from one specimen sequenced in a study of identical twins (dated by TCRdb to the mid-2010s). Libraries came from 5' RACE. The instrument given in TCRdb is Illumina HiSeq 2000. TCRdb cleaned the public reads at Q25 with fastp, built clones with MiXCR and kept in-frame beta chains. Entries that share a CDR3 protein sequence are merged under the most common genes and DNA. The sample contains some 440,000 distinct CDR3 sequences, approximately 24% of them found a single time. The ten biggest clones cover roughly 3% of the sample. The same specimen was also included in a second study, on T cells expressing NK-cell markers.

The sample taken for sequencing was CD4+ T cells sorted from blood. These receptors came from a woman aged 18-30 years in good health.

Only a few counts were recorded for this clonotype. The rearrangement links TRBV2 to TRBJ2-7; TRBD2 matches 10 bases. CDR3 size: 16 residues. Unmatched junction bases numbered 5, after V lost 1 base and J lost 2 bases. CDR1 and CDR2 (germline): SNHLY, FYNNEI. The CDR3 region is CASSEGGAGGPYEQYF. CDR3 coding DNA: TGTGCCAGCAGTGAAGGTGGAGCGGGAGGGCCCTACGAGCAGTACTTC.

In this sample, this clonotype turned up once. The chain is built from TRBV5-4 and TRBJ2-7; D gene unclear. The CDR3 spans 14 residues. Trimming cost V 4 bases and J 3 bases, with 14 bases left between them. Germline V lookup: CDR1 SGHNT, CDR2 YYREEE (reference sequence). CDR3 bases: TGTGCCAGCAGCGACGGAGCCCAGCGCTACGAGCAGTACTTC. It is translated as CASSDGAQRYEQYF. The full variable domain, with the rest looked up from reference TRBV5-4 and TRBJ2-7, is ETGVTQSPTHLIKTRGQQVTLRCSSQSGHNTVSWYQQALGQGPQFIFQYYREEENGRGNFPPRFSGLQFPNYSSELNVNALELDDSALYLCASSDGAQRYEQYFGPGTRLTVT.

This clonotype was seen a handful of times. The chain uses TRBV4-1 and TRBJ2-3; 7 positions match TRBD2. The CDR3 sequence is 15 residues long. With V trimmed by 1 base and J by 2 bases, 3 bases remained unmatched. Germline CDR1 and CDR2: MGHRA and YSYEKL. The CDR3, as DNA: TGCGCCAGCAGCCAAGGACTAGCTACCACAGATACGCAGTATTTT. This encodes CASSQGLATTDTQYF.

This clonotype has just a few counts. The V call is TRBV29-1, the J call TRBJ2-1; TRBD1 matches at 8 bases. This CDR3 spans 16 amino acids. CDR1 is SQVTM, CDR2 ANQGSEA, per germline. V dropped 7 bases and J dropped 6; count of bases not matched to a gene: 17. CDR3 sequence (DNA): TGCAGCGCTAGGACAGGGAGGCCCCACACCTTCAATGAGCAGTTCTTC. This codes for CSARTGRPHTFNEQFF.

The gene calls are TRBV12-3 or TRBV12-4 and TRBJ2-1; no definite D call. This CDR3 contains 11 residues. Trimming removed 5 bases from V and 6 bases from J, with 5 bases in between. CDR3 nucleotides: TGTGCCAGCAGTCCCATCAATGAGCAGTTCTTC. This sequence encodes CASSPINEQFF.

This clonotype was detected many times. The rearrangement uses TRBV7-8 and TRBJ2-4, with a possible D match to TRBD1 (5 bases). V was cut by 3 bases and J by 7 bases, with 10 bases left in between. CDR1 SGHVS and CDR2 FQNEAQ come from the germline V gene. CDR3 length: 13 residues. The CDR3 loop is CASSFPGINIQYF. The DNA for the CDR3 is TGTGCCAGCAGCTTTCCAGGGATCAACATTCAGTACTTC.

V usage is TRBV6-2 or TRBV6-3 and J usage is TRBJ2-1; D unresolved. The V gene's germline CDR1 is MNHEY and CDR2 SVGEGT. The CDR3 length is 16 residues. V lost 8 bases to trimming and J lost 1 base, with 18 bases between them. The CDR3 loop is CASFGSNAESYNEQFF. CDR3 nucleotide sequence: TGTGCCAGCTTCGGCTCCAACGCGGAGTCCTACAATGAGCAGTTCTTC.

A few counts support this clonotype. The rearrangement uses TRBV20-1 and TRBJ2-1, with 13 bases matching TRBD2. There are 14 residues in the CDR3. Germline V CDR1 and CDR2: DFQATT, SNEGSKA (reference sequence). With V trimmed by 6 bases and J by 7 bases, 6 bases remained unmatched. CDR3 DNA: TGCAGTGCCCGACTAGCGGGGGGTTCTAATGAGCAGTTCTTC. It specifies CSARLAGGSNEQFF.

The rearrangement uses TRBV7-3 and TRBJ2-5, with D tentatively TRBD1 or TRBD2 (6 bases each). CDR1 and CDR2 (germline): SGHTA, FQGTGA. Trimming left V 1 base short and J 0 bases short, with 18 bases between. There are 18 residues in the CDR3. CDR3 loop: CASSLKGGIGGYQETQYF. DNA of the CDR3: TGTGCCAGCAGCTTAAAGGGGGGTATTGGCGGGTACCAAGAGACCCAGTACTTC.

The rearrangement joins TRBV24-1 to TRBJ1-2; D unclear. Per germline, CDR1 KGHDR and CDR2 SFDVKD. V lost 3 bases, J lost 5 bases, and 3 bases lay in between. This CDR3 spans 11 amino acids. The CDR3 protein is CATSDEYGYTF. Here the CDR3 DNA reads TGTGCCACCAGTGATGAATATGGCTACACCTTC.

The table lists this clonotype with a few counts. This chain links TRBV15 with TRBJ1-2, with a weak D call TRBD1 (6 bases). Germline CDR1 and CDR2: LNHNV and YYDKDF (reference sequence). V was trimmed by 0 bases and J by 5 bases, leaving 10 bases between them. This CDR3 comprises 14 residues. The CDR3: CATSRDKQGYGYTF. CDR3 bases: TGTGCCACCAGCAGAGACAAACAGGGTTATGGCTACACCTTC.

The V call is TRBV15, the J call TRBJ2-3; 10 bases are shared with TRBD2. Germline values: CDR1 LNHNV, CDR2 YYDKDF (reference sequence). This CDR3 contains 15 residues. This CDR3 reads CAIQQELAGANTQYF. DNA for the CDR3: TGTGCGATCCAGCAGGAGCTAGCGGGAGCAAATACGCAGTATTTT.

This chain joins TRBV29-1 and TRBJ2-2; the match to TRBD2 covers 12 bases. V lost 7 bases, J lost 7 bases, and 10 bases stayed unmatched. CDR1 SQVTM and CDR2 ANQGSEA come from the germline V gene. The CDR3 totals 15 residues. CDR3: CSAGGLAGLRGELFF. The DNA of the CDR3 is TGCAGCGCCGGCGGACTAGCGGGACTGCGCGGGGAGCTGTTTTTT.

The V and J genes are TRBV10-3 and TRBJ2-1; D is unclear. CDR3 length: 12 amino acids. V gave up 6 bases and J gave up 4 bases, with 7 bases separating them. Per germline, CDR1 ENHRY and CDR2 SYGVKD. CDR3 DNA sequence: TGTGCCATCAGAGCAGAATACAATGAGCAGTTCTTC. It yields the protein CAIRAEYNEQFF.

The chain has TRBV4-2 and TRBJ2-5, with a weak D call TRBD2 (6 bases). Germline V gene sequence: CDR1 LGHNA, CDR2 YNFKEQ. The ends were cut back, 1 base at V and 1 base at J, with 7 bases in the middle. CDR3 size: 14 residues. CDR3 DNA: TGTGCCAGCAGCCAAGTAGCGGTCCAAGAGACCCAGTACTTC. It encodes CASSQVAVQETQYF.

The chain joins TRBV20-1 to TRBJ1-5; no clear D. The germline gives CDR1 DFQATT, CDR2 SNEGSKA (reference sequence). The CDR3 runs to 14 residues. The V end was cut by 2 bases, the J end by 1 base, with 9 bases between. The CDR3 DNA reads TGCAGTGCTAGAAGCCGGCAGAGCAATCAGCCCCAGCATTTT. It yields the protein CSARSRQSNQPQHF.

This clonotype occurred a few times. The V and J genes are TRBV12-3 or TRBV12-4 and TRBJ1-2, with D perhaps matching TRBD1 (6 bases). Between the trimmed V and J ends, which lost 5 bases and 8 bases, there was a span of 18 bases. The CDR3 has 14 residues. The CDR3 sequence: CASSPRTELYGYTF. The DNA of the CDR3 is TGTGCCAGCAGTCCCCGGACAGAACTATACGGCTACACCTTC.

This clonotype was detected only a few times. This chain links TRBV20-1 with TRBJ2-5, with D hard to call. Germline CDR1 is DFQATT and CDR2 is SNEGSKA (reference sequence). V was clipped by 0 bases and J by 5 bases, with 13 bases between them. The CDR3 length is 14 residues. The CDR3 DNA is TGCAGTGCTAGAGATAAATGGGGAAGGGAGACCCAGTACTTC. It translates to CSARDKWGRETQYF.

This chain uses TRBV28 with TRBJ1-5; maybe TRBD1 (6 bases). Trimming took off 10 bases at V and 7 bases at J, with 11 bases between the two ends. The CDR3 is 11 amino acids. CDR1 is MDHEN, CDR2 SYDVKM, per germline. CDR3 nucleotides: TGTGCCATTGTGGGGGCGCAGCCCCAGCATTTT. This encodes CAIVGAQPQHF.

This clonotype has more than one count but fewer than ten. This chain uses TRBV9 with TRBJ2-3; D is perhaps TRBD1 (6 bases). Germline V gene data show CDR1 as SGDLS and CDR2 as YYNGEE. The V end was cut by 2 bases, the J end by 3 bases, with 10 bases between. The CDR3 has 14 amino acids. The CDR3 region is CASSVRGTTDTQYF. DNA for the CDR3: TGTGCCAGCAGCGTGAGAGGGACAACAGATACGCAGTATTTT.

This clonotype was detected only a few times. J is TRBJ2-7 and V is TRBV5-1, with D unclear. Germline values: CDR1 SGHRS, CDR2 YFSETQ. CDR3 size: 16 residues. Trimming pared 0 bases from V and 3 bases from J, leaving 16 bases between. The CDR3 sequence: CASSLGFWQTYYEQYF. The CDR3 DNA is TGCGCCAGCAGCTTGGGGTTCTGGCAGACTTACTACGAGCAGTACTTC. The entire variable domain, with the rest obtained from reference TRBV5-1 and TRBJ2-7, is as follows: KAGVTQTPRYLIKTRGQQVTLSCSPISGHRSVSWYQQTPGQGLQFLFEYFSETQRNKGNFPGRFSGRQFSNSRSEMNVSTLELGDSALYLCASSLGFWQTYYEQYFGPGTRLTVT.

This chain connects TRBV20-1 to TRBJ2-1; 14 bases fit TRBD2. The CDR3 covers 15 residues. The V gene end was trimmed by 6 bases and the J gene end by 10 bases; junction bases not matched to a gene: 11. CDR1 DFQATT and CDR2 SNEGSKA come from the germline V gene (reference sequence). The CDR3 DNA follows: TGCAGTGCCCCCCCCCGACTAGCGGGAGGGGACGAGCAGTTCTTC. Protein product: CSAPPRLAGGDEQFF.

The chain joins TRBV5-1 to TRBJ2-7; 10 nucleotides agree with TRBD2. Germline assignment: CDR1 SGHRS and CDR2 YFSETQ. The length of the CDR3 is 17 residues. With V trimmed by 3 bases and J by 0 bases, 9 bases remained unmatched. CDR3 in amino acids: CASSWGLALPSSYEQYF. CDR3 sequence (DNA): TGCGCCAGCAGCTGGGGACTAGCGTTACCCAGCTCCTACGAGCAGTACTTC. Full variable domain (missing parts from reference TRBV5-1 and TRBJ2-7): KAGVTQTPRYLIKTRGQQVTLSCSPISGHRSVSWYQQTPGQGLQFLFEYFSETQRNKGNFPGRFSGRQFSNSRSEMNVSTLELGDSALYLCASSWGLALPSSYEQYFGPGTRLTVT.

This clonotype was observed a handful of times. The genes are TRBV7-2 and TRBJ1-2, with 10 bases matching TRBD1. CDR3 length equals 14 residues. The germline CDR1 and CDR2 sequences are SGHTA and FQGNSA. Losses at the gene ends were 5 bases for V and 5 bases for J; bases not matched to a gene: 5. The chain's CDR3 is CASSKTGGEYGYTF. In nucleotides, the CDR3 is TGTGCCAGCAGCAAGACAGGGGGCGAGTATGGCTACACCTTC. The full variable domain, in which reference TRBV7-2 and TRBJ1-2 provide the parts outside the CDR3, is GAGVSQSPSNKVTEKGKDVELRCDPISGHTALYWYRQSLGQGLEFLIYFQGNSAPDKSGLPSDRFSAERTGGSVSTLTIQRTQQEDSAVYLCASSKTGGEYGYTFGSGTRLTVV.

V gene TRBV6-5 combines with J gene TRBJ2-7; maybe TRBD1 (6 bases). Germline loops: CDR1 MNHEY, CDR2 SVGAGI. Trimming removed 6 bases at V and 7 bases at J, with 13 bases between. The CDR3 contains 12 residues. Here the CDR3 DNA reads TGTGCCAGCAGAAAAACAGGGTCGGAGCAGTACTTC. It is translated as CASRKTGSEQYF.

The chain joins TRBV5-6 to TRBJ2-7; no clear D gene. CDR1 and CDR2 (germline): SGHDT, YYEEEE. Trimming removed 9 bases at V and 0 bases at J, with 22 bases between. CDR3 length: 16 amino acids. CDR3 loop: CAMSPGLIWTSYEQYF. CDR3 in DNA: TGTGCCATGAGCCCCGGGCTAATCTGGACCTCCTACGAGCAGTACTTC. Drawing the rest from reference TRBV5-6 and TRBJ2-7, the complete variable domain is DAGVTQSPTHLIKTRGQQVTLRCSPKSGHDTVSWYQQALGQGPQFIFQYYEEEERQRGNFPDRFSGHQFPNYSSELNVNALLLGDSALYLCAMSPGLIWTSYEQYFGPGTRLTVT.